This T cell receptor (beta chain) was obtained from a study of CD8+CD57+ T cells in acquired aplastic anemia. On the study more broadly: DNA per sorted CD4+ or CD8+ sample ranged roughly 0.18 to 30 ug, averaging around 3.2 ug.

TCR beta VDJ and CDR3 profiles were obtained from a genomic DNA template. TCRdb redid the calling of the reads with MiXCR, one entry per CDR3 protein. The table lists about 210,000 distinct CDR3 sequences, about a third of them singletons. Notes on the study in general: The same twenty-nine CD8+ CDR3 sequences occurred in patients and in controls.

CDR3 length: 13 amino acids. Germline V gene data show CDR1 as KGHSH and CDR2 as LQKENI. V shed 3 bases and J 6 bases; nucleotides not matched to a gene: 3. This clonotype was seen more than once but under ten times. Its antigen is undetermined. The sequence came from a human donor in good health, serving as a control. The sequencing sample was made of sorted CD4+, CD8+, or CD8+CD57+ T cells (not recorded which) from PBMCs. The chain joins TRBV18 to TRBJ1-2, with 8 bases lining up with TRBD1. The CDR3: CASSPVTGDGYTF. As DNA, the CDR3 is TGTGCCAGCTCACCGGTGACAGGGGATGGCTACACCTTC.